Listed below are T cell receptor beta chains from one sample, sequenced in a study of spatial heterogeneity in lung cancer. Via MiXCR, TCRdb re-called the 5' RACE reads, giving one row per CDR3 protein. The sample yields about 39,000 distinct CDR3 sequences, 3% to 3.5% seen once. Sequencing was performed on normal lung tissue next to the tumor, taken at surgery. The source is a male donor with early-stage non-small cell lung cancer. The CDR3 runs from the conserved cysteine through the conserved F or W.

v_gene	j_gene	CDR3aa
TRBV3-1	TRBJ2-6	CASSHIDSSGANVLTF
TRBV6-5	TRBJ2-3	CASSRGFTDTQYF
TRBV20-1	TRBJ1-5	CSASSDSNQPQHF
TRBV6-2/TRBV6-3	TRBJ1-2	CASRDYGYTF
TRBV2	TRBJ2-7	CASNGLEYYEQYF
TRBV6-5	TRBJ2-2	CASSYRQGTLAGELFF
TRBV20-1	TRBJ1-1	CSARDPMAGARNTEAFF
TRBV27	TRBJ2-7	CASRLAGAKGEQYF
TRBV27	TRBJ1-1	CASSPWGSTEAFF
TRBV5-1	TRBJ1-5	CASSLAPPGLSNQPQHF
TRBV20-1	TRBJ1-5	CSARATAYSNQPQHF
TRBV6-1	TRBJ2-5	CASTRTAKETQYF
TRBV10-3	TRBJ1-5	CAISEGRTYSNQPQHF
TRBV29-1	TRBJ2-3	CSASPSGSTDTQYF
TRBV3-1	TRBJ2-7	CASSPRTSGSEQYF
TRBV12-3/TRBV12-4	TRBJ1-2	CASAGIHYGYTF
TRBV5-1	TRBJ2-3	CASSLQERLTDTQYF
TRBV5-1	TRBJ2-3	CASTGGERTDTQYF
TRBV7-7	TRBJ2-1	CASSLQQGNEQFF
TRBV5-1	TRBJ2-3	CASSRTGVNLDTQYF
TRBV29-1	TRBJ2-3	CSVESFHAHTDTQYF
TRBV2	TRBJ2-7	CASSVGEASEQYF
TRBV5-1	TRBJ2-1	CASRGEQFF
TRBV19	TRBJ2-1	CASSIEDRGFGNEQFF
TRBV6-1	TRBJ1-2	CASRSPQGGHYGYTF
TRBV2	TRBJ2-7	CATQVSVGEQYF
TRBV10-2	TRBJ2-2	CASSPTGEVNGELFF
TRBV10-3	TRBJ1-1	CAINGPRNTEAFF
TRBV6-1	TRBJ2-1	CASKGKGPHGHNEQFF
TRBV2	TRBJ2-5	CASSRTRVKTQYF
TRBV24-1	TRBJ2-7	CATAAGGFSYEQYF
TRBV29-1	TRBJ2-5	CSASSGGSPAETQYF
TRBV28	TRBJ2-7	CASSLSLVGLTYEQYF
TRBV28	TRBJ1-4	CASKAGNEKLFF
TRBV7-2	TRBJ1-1	CASSSGPRTEAFF
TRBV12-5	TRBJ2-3	CASAPKEVGTDTQYF
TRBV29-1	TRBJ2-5	CSVEGDNLGETQYF
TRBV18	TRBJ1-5	CASSPGQGASINQPQHF
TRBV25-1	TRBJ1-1	CASSEYLGGGTEAFF
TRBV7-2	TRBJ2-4	CASSLEWNIQYF
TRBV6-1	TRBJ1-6	CASSLRVQDSPLHF
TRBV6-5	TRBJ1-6	CASNTGGSPLHF
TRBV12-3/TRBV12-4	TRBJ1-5	CASSFATGGFQPQHF
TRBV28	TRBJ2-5	CASSLARGRRQETQYF
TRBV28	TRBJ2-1	CASTPDGAGYNEQFF
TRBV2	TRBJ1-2	CASSEGSGSRGYTF
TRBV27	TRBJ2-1	CASSLAGEVNEQFF
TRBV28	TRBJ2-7	CASSQRGLAGEVQYF
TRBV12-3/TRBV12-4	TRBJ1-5	CASSLIGGARQPQHF
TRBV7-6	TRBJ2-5	CASSSLGRDQETQYF